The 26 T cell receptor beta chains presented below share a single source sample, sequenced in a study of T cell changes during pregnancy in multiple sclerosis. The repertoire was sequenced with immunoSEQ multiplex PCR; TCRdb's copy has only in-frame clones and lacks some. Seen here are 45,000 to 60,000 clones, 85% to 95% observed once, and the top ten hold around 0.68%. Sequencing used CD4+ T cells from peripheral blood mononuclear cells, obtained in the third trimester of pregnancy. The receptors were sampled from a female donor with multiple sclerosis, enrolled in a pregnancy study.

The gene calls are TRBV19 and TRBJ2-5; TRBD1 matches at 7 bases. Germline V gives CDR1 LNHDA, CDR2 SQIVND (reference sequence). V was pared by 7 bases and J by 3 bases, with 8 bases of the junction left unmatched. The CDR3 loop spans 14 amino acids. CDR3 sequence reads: CASTNGGQKETQYF. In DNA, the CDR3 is TGTGCCAGTACCAATGGGGGACAGAAAGAGACCCAGTACTTC.

As DNA, the CDR3 is TGTGCCAGCAGCGTCAAGGGCGCGGGCTATGGCTACACCTTC. Amino acids: CASSVKGAGYGYTF. The chain links TRBV14 to TRBJ1-2; unclear D gene. The CDR3 sequence is 14 residues long. CDR1 and CDR2 (germline): SGHDN, FVKESK. Trimming removed 5 bases at V and 4 bases at J, with 14 bases between.

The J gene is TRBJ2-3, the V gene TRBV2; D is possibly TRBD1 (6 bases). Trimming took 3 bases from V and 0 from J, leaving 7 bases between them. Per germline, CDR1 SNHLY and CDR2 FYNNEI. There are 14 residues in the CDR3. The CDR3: CASSDRGSTDTQYF. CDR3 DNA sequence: TGTGCCAGCAGTGACAGGGGTAGCACAGATACGCAGTATTTT.

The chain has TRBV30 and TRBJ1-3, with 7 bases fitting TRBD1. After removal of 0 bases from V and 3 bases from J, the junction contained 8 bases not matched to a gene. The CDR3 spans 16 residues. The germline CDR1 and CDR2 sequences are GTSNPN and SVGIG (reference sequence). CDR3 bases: TGTGCCTGGAGTGTTCACACAGGGGTCGGTGGAAACACCATATATTTT. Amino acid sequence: CAWSVHTGVGGNTIYF.

In nucleotides, the CDR3 is TGTGCCAGCAGTGAAGCGCCCGGACAGAGGGAGACCCAGTACTTC. Protein sequence: CASSEAPGQRETQYF. The genes are TRBV6-1 and TRBJ2-5, with a tentative D call TRBD1 (6 bases). Trimming left V 0 bases short and J 5 bases short, with 13 bases between. Germline V gene lookup returns CDR1 MNHNS and CDR2 SASEGT. This CDR3 is 15 amino acids long.

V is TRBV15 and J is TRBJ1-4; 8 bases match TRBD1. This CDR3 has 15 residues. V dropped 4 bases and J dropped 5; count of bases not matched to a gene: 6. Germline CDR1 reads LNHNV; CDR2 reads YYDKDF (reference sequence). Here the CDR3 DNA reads TGTGCCACCAGCACGTGGACAGGGAGGAATGAAAAACTGTTTTTT. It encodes CATSTWTGRNEKLFF.

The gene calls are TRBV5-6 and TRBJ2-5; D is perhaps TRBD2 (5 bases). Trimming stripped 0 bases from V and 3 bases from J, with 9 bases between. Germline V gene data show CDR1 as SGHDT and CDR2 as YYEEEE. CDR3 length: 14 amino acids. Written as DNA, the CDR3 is TGTGCCAGCAGCTTGGTGGGGAGAGAAGAGACCCAGTACTTC. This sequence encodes CASSLVGREETQYF.

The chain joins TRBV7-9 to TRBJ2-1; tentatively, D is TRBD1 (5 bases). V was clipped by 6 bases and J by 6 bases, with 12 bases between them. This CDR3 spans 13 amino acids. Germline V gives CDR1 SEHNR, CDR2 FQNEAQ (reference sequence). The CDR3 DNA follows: TGTGCCAGCAGAGGGGTTGCTTTCAATGAGCAGTTCTTC. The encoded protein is CASRGVAFNEQFF.

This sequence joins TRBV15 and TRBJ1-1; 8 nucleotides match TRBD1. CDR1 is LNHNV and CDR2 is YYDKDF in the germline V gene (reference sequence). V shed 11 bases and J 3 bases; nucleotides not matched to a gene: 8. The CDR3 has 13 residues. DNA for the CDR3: TGTGCCGGATCGACAGGGGTCGACACTGAAGCTTTCTTT. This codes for CAGSTGVDTEAFF.

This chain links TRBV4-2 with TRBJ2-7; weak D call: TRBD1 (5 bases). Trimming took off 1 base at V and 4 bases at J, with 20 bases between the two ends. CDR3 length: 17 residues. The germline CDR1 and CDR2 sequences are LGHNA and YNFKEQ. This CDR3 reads CASSQAQVARDSYEQYF. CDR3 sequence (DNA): TGTGCCAGCAGCCAAGCCCAAGTAGCCAGGGATTCTTACGAGCAGTACTTC.

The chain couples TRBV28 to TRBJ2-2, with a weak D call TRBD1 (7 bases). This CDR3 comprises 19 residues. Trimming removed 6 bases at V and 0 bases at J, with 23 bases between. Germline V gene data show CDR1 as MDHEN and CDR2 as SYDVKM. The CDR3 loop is CASRRLGGGVMSNTGELFF. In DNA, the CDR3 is TGTGCCAGCAGACGGCTAGGAGGGGGCGTCATGTCGAACACCGGGGAGCTGTTTTTT.

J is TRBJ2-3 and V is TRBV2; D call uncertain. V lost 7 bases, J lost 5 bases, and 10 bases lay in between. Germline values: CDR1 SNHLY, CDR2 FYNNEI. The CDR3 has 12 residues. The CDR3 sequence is CASKSSRDTQYF. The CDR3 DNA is TGTGCCAGCAAGTCCTCGCGAGATACGCAGTATTTT.

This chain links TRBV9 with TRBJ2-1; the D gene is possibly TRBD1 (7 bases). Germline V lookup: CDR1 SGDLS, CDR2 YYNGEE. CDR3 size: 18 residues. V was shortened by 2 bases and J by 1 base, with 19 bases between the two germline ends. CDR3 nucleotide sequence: TGTGCCAGCAGCGTGAGGAAACAGGGGCGGGAATCCTACAATGAGCAGTTCTTC. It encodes CASSVRKQGRESYNEQFF.

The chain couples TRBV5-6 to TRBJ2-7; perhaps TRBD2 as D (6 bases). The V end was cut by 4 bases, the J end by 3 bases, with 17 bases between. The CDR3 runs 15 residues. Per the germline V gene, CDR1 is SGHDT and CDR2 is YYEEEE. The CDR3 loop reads CASSPEGPGLYEQYF. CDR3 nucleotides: TGTGCCAGCAGCCCGGAGGGGCCAGGGCTCTACGAGCAGTACTTC.

The CDR3 loop reads CASSTQQGRYEQYF. DNA for the CDR3: TGTGCCAGCAGCACCCAACAGGGGCGATACGAGCAGTACTTC. The chain joins TRBV13 to TRBJ2-7; 7 positions match TRBD1. The junction had 8 bases not matched to a gene; V was cut back by 5 bases and J by 4 bases. This CDR3 is built from 14 residues. Germline V lookup: CDR1 PRHDT, CDR2 FYEKMQ (reference sequence).

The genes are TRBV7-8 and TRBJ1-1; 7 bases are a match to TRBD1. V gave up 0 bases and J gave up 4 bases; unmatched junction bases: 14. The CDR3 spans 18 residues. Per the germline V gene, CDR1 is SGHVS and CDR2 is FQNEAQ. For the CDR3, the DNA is TGTGCCAGCAGCTTAGCGAGGGCAGGGGGGCAGATCCGCACTGAAGCTTTCTTT. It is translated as CASSLARAGGQIRTEAFF.

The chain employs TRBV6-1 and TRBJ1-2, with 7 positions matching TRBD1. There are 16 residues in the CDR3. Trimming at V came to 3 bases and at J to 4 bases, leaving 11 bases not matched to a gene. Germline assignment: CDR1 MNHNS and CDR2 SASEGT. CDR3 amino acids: CASSDLTGVGLYGYTF. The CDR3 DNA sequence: TGTGCCAGCAGTGACCTTACAGGGGTTGGCCTCTATGGCTACACCTTC.

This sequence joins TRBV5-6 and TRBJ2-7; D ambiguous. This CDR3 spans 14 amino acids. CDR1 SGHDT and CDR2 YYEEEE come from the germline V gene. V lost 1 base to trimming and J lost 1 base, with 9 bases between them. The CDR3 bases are TGTGCCAGCAGCTTGAGCCAGGTTTCCTACGAGCAGTACTTC. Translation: CASSLSQVSYEQYF.

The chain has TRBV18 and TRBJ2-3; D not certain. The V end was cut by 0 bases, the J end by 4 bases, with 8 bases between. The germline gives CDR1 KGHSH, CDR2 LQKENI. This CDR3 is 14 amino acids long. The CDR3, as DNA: TGTGCCAGCTCACCACCGAAGCCCGCAGATACGCAGTATTTT. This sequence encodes CASSPPKPADTQYF.

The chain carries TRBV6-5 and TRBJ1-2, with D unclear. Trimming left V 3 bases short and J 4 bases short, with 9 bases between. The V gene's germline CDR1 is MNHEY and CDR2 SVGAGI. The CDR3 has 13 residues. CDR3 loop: CASSYQFSYGYTF. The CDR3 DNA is TGTGCCAGCAGTTATCAGTTCAGCTATGGCTACACCTTC.

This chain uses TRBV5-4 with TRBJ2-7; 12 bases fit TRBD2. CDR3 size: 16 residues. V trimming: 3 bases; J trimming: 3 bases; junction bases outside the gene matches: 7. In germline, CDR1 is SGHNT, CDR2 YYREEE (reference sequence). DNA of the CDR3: TGTGCCAGCAGCTCTAATCCGGGACTAGCGGGCTACGAGCAGTACTTC. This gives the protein CASSSNPGLAGYEQYF.

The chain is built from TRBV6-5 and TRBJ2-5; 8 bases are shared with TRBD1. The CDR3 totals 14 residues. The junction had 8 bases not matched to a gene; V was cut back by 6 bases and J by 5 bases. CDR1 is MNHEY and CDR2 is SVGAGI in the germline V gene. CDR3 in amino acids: CASSRQGWRETQYF. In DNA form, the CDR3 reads TGTGCCAGCAGCCGACAGGGGTGGAGGGAGACCCAGTACTTC.

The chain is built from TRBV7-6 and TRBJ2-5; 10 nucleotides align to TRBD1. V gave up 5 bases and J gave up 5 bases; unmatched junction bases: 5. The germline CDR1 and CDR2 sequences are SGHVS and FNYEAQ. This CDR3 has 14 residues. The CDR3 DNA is TGTGCCAGCAGCCCGACAGGGGGCCCGGAGACCCAGTACTTC. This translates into CASSPTGGPETQYF.

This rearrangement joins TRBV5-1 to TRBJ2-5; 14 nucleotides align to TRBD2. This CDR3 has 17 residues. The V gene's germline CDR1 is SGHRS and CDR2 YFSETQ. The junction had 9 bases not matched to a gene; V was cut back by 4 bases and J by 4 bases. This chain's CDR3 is CASSPGLAGVWAETQYF. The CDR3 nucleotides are TGCGCCAGCAGCCCGGGACTAGCGGGGGTGTGGGCAGAGACCCAGTACTTC.

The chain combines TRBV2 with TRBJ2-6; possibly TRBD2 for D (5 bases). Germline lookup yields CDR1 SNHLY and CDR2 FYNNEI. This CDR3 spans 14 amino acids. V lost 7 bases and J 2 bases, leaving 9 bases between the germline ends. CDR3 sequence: CASNEGPGANVLTF. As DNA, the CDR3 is TGTGCCAGCAATGAGGGCCCTGGGGCCAACGTCCTGACTTTC.

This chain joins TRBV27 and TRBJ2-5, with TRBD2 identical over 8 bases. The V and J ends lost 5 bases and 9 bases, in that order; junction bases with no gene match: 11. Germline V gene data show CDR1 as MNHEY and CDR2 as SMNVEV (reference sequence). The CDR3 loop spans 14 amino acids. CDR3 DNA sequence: TGTGCCAGCAGTCCGGCGGGGGGTATCTTTGCCCAGTACTTC. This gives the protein CASSPAGGIFAQYF.